The 12 T cell receptor beta chains below all came from one sample that was sequenced in a study of technical replicates of blood from a handful of donors. Produced via immunoSEQ multiplex PCR; TCRdb's table is partial and in-frame only. The sample includes around 70,000 clones, 85% to 95% of them seen just once. The material sequenced was T cells isolated from PBMCs. The source is a human donor in good health.

V usage is TRBV27 and J usage is TRBJ1-2, with TRBD1 identical over 9 bases. Germline loops: CDR1 MNHEY, CDR2 SMNVEV (reference sequence). CDR3 length: 14 residues. The V gene end was trimmed by 6 bases and the J gene end by 2 bases; junction bases not matched to a gene: 4. The CDR3 here is CASSVGQGNYGYTF. The CDR3 coding sequence is TGTGCCAGCAGCGTGGGACAGGGCAACTATGGCTACACCTTC.

CDR3 sequence (DNA): TGCGCCAGCAGTTCCATCGCGGCGAACCCCCGGAATCAGCCCCAGCATTTT. As protein: CASSSIAANPRNQPQHF. The chain employs TRBV10-2 and TRBJ1-5; D uncertain. Trimming shortened V by 5 bases and J by 4 bases, and 21 bases separated the two germline ends. The CDR3 is 17 amino acids. Germline V gene data show CDR1 as WSHSY and CDR2 as SAAADI.

The chain recombines TRBV2 with TRBJ2-5; 7 nucleotides align to TRBD1. The CDR3 spans 15 residues. In germline, CDR1 is SNHLY, CDR2 FYNNEI. Trimming took 4 bases from V and 2 from J; bases not matched to a gene: 7. CDR3 bases: TGTGCCAGCAGTGTGTTAGGGGGCGCTCAAGAGACCCAGTACTTC. It translates to CASSVLGGAQETQYF.

This chain links TRBV29-1 with TRBJ2-2; D possibly corresponds to TRBD1 (6 bases). Germline V gene data show CDR1 as SQVTM and CDR2 as ANQGSEA. Trimming removed 4 bases at V and 3 bases at J, with 12 bases between. The CDR3 has 14 residues. CDR3 sequence reads: CSVVHRVDTGELFF. The CDR3 DNA sequence: TGCAGCGTTGTGCACAGGGTAGACACCGGGGAGCTGTTTTTT.

CDR3 loop: CASSNILAEQFF. The CDR3 bases are TGCGCCAGCAGTAACATCCTTGCTGAGCAGTTCTTC. The rearrangement joins TRBV4-1 to TRBJ2-1; D remains unclear. The ends were cut back, 6 bases at V and 9 bases at J, with 12 bases in the middle. Germline CDR1 reads MGHRA; CDR2 reads YSYEKL. This CDR3 region has 12 residues.

The gene calls are TRBV11-2 and TRBJ1-2; 7 bases agree with TRBD1. After removal of 0 bases from V and 9 bases from J, the junction contained 7 bases not matched to a gene. CDR1 SGHAT and CDR2 FQNNGV come from the germline V gene. This CDR3 has 14 residues. CDR3 DNA: TGTGCCAGCAGCTTAGATGGGACAGCTACTAGCTACACCTTC. Protein: CASSLDGTATSYTF.

The chain uses TRBV7-2 and TRBJ1-5; D ambiguous. Germline CDR1 SGHTA, CDR2 FQGNSA. CDR3 size: 15 residues. With 5 bases removed from V and 7 bases from J, the gap between germline ends came to 18 bases. In DNA, the CDR3 is TGTGCCAGCAGCGCGCGAACTTCTCATGCCCAGCCCCAGCATTTT. Its protein is CASSARTSHAQPQHF.

The chain is built from TRBV2 and TRBJ2-1; D remains unclear. Germline CDR1 SNHLY, CDR2 FYNNEI. This CDR3 contains 13 residues. V dropped 7 bases and J dropped 0 bases, with 7 bases sitting between them. The DNA of the CDR3 is TGTGCCAGCACCCCTAGCTCCTACAATGAGCAGTTCTTC. Protein sequence: CASTPSSYNEQFF.

The V call is TRBV4-1, the J call TRBJ2-2, with 11 nucleotides matching TRBD2. CDR3 length: 18 amino acids. Trimming at V came to 1 base and at J to 3 bases, leaving 7 bases not matched to a gene. The germline V gene has CDR1 MGHRA and CDR2 YSYEKL. The CDR3 DNA sequence: TGCGCCAGCAGCCAAGTACTTCTAGCGGGAGGATACACCGGGGAGCTGTTTTTT. It yields the protein CASSQVLLAGGYTGELFF.

V is TRBV11-3 and J is TRBJ2-7, with 7 positions matching TRBD1. Germline CDR1 reads SGHNT; CDR2 reads YENEEA. The CDR3 spans 14 residues. The V segment lost 5 bases and the J segment 0 bases; nucleotides outside the gene matches: 4. The CDR3 here is CASSQTGLSYEQYF. CDR3 DNA sequence: TGTGCCAGCAGCCAGACAGGGCTCTCCTACGAGCAGTACTTC.

The V call is TRBV5-1, the J call TRBJ1-3; the match to TRBD1 covers 12 bases. The junction had 9 bases not matched to a gene; V was cut back by 1 base and J by 1 base. This CDR3 is built from 19 residues. CDR1 is SGHRS, CDR2 YFSETQ, per germline. The chain's CDR3 is CASSLRGQGALASGNTIYF. As DNA, the CDR3 is TGCGCCAGCAGCTTGAGGGGACAGGGGGCATTGGCATCTGGAAACACCATATATTTT.

The chain links TRBV4-3 to TRBJ1-5; 9 bases are shared with TRBD1. The CDR3 spans 15 residues. The germline V gene encodes CDR1 LGHNA and CDR2 YSLEER. Trimming at V came to 2 bases and at J to 5 bases, leaving 4 bases not matched to a gene. CDR3 loop: CASSQTTGGYQPQHF. The CDR3 DNA follows: TGCGCCAGCAGCCAAACGACAGGGGGGTATCAGCCCCAGCATTTT.